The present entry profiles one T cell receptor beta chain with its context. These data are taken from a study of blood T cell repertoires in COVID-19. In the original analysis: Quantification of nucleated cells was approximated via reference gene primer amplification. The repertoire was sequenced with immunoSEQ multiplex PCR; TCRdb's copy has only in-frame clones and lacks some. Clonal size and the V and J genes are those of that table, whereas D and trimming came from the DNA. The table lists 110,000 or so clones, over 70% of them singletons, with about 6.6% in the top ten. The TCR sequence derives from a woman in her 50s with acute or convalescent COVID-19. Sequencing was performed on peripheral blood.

The CDR3: CASSPPGVYGYTF. The CDR3, as DNA: TGTGCCAGCTCACCACCGGGAGTCTATGGCTACACCTTC. The chain is built from TRBV18 and TRBJ1-2; no firm D call. Germline V lookup: CDR1 KGHSH, CDR2 LQKENI. V was clipped by 0 bases and J by 4 bases, with 6 bases between them. The CDR3 is made up of 13 amino acids.